This record looks at one T cell receptor beta chain sequence and its context. Its specificity is unknown. The authors extracted RNA and reverse transcribed it into cDNA as the sequencing template. The protocol was immunoSEQ multiplex PCR, while the TCRdb copy is restricted to in-frame clones and leaves out a portion. Of 150,000 to 200,000 clones in the sample, 60% were seen once. This record comes from a study of CD8+ T cells in alopecia areata. Findings of the study overall: Scalp repertoires also include resident alphabeta T cells from normal skin.

Treatment in this sample: oral pan-JAK inhibitor, 5-10 mg twice daily. Researchers took lesional scalp punch biopsies and peripheral blood from people who were alopecia areata patients. The V end was cut by 0 bases, the J end by 11 bases, with 10 bases between. This CDR3 spans 12 amino acids. Germline CDR1 reads LGHNA; CDR2 reads YSLEER. The TCR was taken from a human donor with alopecia areata. The sequenced sample was CD4+ T cells sorted from blood, obtained at week 24, from a patient treated with tofacitinib. This sequence joins TRBV4-3 and TRBJ1-1; perhaps TRBD1 as D (6 bases). The CDR3 sequence: CASSQDRGRAFF. CDR3 coding DNA: TGCGCCAGCAGCCAAGACAGGGGTCGTGCTTTCTTT.